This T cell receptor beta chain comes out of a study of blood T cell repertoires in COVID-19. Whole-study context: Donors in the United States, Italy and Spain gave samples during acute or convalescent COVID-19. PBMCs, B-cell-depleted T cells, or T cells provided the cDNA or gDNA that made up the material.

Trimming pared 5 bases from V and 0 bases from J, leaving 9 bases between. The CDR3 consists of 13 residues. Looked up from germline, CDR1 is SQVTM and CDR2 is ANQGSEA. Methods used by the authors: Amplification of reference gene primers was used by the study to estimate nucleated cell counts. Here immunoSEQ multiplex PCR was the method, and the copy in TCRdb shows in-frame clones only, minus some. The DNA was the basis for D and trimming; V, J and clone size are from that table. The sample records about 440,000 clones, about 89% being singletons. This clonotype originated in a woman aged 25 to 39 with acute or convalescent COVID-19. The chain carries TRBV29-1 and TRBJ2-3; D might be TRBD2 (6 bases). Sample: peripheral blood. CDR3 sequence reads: CSVLSGSTDTQYF. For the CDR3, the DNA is TGCAGCGTTTTAAGCGGGAGCACAGATACGCAGTATTTT.